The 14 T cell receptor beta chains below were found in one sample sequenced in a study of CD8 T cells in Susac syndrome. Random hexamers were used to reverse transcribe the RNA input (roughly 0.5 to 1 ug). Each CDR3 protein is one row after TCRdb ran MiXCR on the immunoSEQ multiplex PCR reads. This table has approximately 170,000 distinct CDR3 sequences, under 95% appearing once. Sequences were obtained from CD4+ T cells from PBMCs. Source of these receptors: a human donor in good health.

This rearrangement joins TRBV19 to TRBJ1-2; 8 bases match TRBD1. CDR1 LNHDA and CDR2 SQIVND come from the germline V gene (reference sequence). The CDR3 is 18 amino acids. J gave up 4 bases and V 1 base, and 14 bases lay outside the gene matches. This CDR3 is CASSIATGVIASRYGYTF. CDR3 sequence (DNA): TGTGCCAGTAGTATAGCGACAGGGGTTATTGCATCGCGCTATGGCTACACCTTC.

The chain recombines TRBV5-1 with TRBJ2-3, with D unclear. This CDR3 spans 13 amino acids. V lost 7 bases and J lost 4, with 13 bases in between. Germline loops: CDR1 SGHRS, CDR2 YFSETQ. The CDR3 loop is CASPIALSDTQYF. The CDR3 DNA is TGCGCCAGCCCCATTGCCTTATCAGATACGCAGTATTTT. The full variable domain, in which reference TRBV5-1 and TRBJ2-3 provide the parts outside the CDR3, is KAGVTQTPRYLIKTRGQQVTLSCSPISGHRSVSWYQQTPGQGLQFLFEYFSETQRNKGNFPGRFSGRQFSNSRSEMNVSTLELGDSALYLCASPIALSDTQYFGPGTRLTVL.

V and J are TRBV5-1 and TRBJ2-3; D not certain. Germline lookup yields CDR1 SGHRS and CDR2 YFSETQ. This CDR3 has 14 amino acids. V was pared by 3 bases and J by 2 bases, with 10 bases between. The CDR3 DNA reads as TGCGCCAGCAGCTCCTCTGTCTCCACAGATACGCAGTATTTT. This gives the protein CASSSSVSTDTQYF. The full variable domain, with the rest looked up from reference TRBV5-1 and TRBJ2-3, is KAGVTQTPRYLIKTRGQQVTLSCSPISGHRSVSWYQQTPGQGLQFLFEYFSETQRNKGNFPGRFSGRQFSNSRSEMNVSTLELGDSALYLCASSSSVSTDTQYFGPGTRLTVL.

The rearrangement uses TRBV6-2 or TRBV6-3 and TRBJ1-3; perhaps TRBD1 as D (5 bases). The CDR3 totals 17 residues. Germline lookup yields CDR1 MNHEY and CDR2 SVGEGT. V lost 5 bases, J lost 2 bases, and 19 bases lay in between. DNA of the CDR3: TGTGCCAGCAGTAAAAAGGGGACGGCTTGGACTGGAAACACCATATATTTT. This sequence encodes CASSKKGTAWTGNTIYF.

The CDR3 region is CASSSLGGQETQYF. The CDR3 DNA follows: TGTGCCAGCAGTTCACTGGGGGGGCAAGAGACCCAGTACTTC. The V and J genes are TRBV12-3 or TRBV12-4 and TRBJ2-5, with 7 positions matching TRBD2. The J segment lost 2 bases and the V segment lost 4 bases, leaving 4 bases of the junction unmatched. CDR3 length: 14 residues.

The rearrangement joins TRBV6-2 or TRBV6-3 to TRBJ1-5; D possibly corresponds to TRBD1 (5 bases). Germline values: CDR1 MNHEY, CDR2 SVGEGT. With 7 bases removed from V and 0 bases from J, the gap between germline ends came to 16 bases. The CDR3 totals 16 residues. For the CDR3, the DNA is TGTGCCAGCAAGAGGGGCGAATTTGATAGCAATCAGCCCCAGCATTTT. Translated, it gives CASKRGEFDSNQPQHF.

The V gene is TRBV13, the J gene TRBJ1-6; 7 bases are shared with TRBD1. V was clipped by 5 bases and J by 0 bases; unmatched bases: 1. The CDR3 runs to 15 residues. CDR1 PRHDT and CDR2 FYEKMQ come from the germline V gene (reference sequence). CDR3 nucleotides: TGTGCCAGCAGCCGACAGGGCTCCTATAATTCACCCCTCCACTTT. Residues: CASSRQGSYNSPLHF.

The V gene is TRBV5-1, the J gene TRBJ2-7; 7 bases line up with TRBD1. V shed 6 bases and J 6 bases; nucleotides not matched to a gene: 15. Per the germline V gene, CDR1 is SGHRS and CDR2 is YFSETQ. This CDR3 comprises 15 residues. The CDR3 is CASTPGMTGRGEQYF. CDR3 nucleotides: TGCGCCAGCACCCCCGGTATGACAGGGCGCGGCGAGCAGTACTTC.

The CDR3 DNA reads TGTGCCAGCAGGGTCGACTTCACCGGAGGCTACACCTTC. Protein: CASRVDFTGGYTF. This chain joins TRBV7-2 and TRBJ1-2; the D is unclear. The CDR3 length is 13 residues. Germline values: CDR1 SGHTA, CDR2 FQGNSA. V lost 6 bases, J lost 8 bases, and 16 bases lay in between.

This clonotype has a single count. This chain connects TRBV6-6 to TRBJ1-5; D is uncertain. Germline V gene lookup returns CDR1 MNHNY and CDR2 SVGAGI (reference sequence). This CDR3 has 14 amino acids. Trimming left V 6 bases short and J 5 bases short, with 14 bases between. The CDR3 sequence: CASSQDNQHQPQHF. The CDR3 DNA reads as TGTGCCAGCAGCCAAGACAACCAGCATCAGCCCCAGCATTTT.

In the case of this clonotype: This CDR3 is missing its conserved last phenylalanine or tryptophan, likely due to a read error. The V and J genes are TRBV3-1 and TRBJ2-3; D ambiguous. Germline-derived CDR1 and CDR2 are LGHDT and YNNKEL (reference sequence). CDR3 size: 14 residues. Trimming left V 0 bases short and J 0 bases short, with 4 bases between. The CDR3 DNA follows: TGTGCCAGCAGCCAAGAAATTAGCACAGATACGCAGTATCTT. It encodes CASSQEISTDTQYL.

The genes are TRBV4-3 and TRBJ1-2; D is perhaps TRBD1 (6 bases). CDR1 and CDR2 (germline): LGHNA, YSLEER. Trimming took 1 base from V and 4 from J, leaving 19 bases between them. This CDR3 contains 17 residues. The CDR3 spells CASSQAPGTQQVYGYTF. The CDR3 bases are TGCGCCAGCAGCCAAGCCCCCGGGACACAGCAGGTCTATGGCTACACCTTC.

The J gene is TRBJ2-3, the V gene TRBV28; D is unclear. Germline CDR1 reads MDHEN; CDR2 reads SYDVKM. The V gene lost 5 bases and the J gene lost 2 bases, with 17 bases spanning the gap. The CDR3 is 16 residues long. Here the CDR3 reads CASSLAHAGNTDTQYF. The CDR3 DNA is TGTGCCAGCAGTCTGGCGCACGCCGGCAACACAGATACGCAGTATTTT.

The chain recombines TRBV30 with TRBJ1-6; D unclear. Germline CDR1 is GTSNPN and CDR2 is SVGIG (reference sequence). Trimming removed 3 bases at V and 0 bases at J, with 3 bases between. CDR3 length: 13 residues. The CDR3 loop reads CAWSSSYNSPLHF. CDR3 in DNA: TGTGCCTGGAGCAGCTCCTATAATTCACCCCTCCACTTT.